Here is one T cell receptor (beta chain) with its context. Its antigen is currently not known. No base quality values were provided; no much bigger clone lies one nucleotide off. The data were obtained in a study of neoadjuvant anti-PD-1 for oral cavity cancer (TCRdb year 2021). Background on the whole study: Before undergoing curative-intent surgical resection, most patients got three to four biweekly nivolumab doses at 3 mg/kg. Patients without progression received a fourth nivolumab dose around day 43 and underwent definitive surgical resection on days 50-56. Under RECIST 1.1, a patient counted as a responder if showing complete response, partial response or stable disease, and as a non-responder if showing progression. The parent correlative cohort included over nine patients, with an approximately 32% response rate. Results the study describes overall, beyond this receptor: Higher pretreatment blood Treg/Th17 ratios correlated with both higher pretreatment blood TCRbeta clonality and lower post-treatment tumor TCRbeta clonality. After neoadjuvant nivolumab, non-responders showed significantly higher T cell clonality (Gini index) in PBMCs than responders did. Only a few patients per response group were included in the TCR analyses, and larger cohorts for validation were called for by the authors.

According to the study, the label for this sample's time point signals: before neoadjuvant nivolumab. None of the patients had received prior systemic or radiation treatment, and all were newly diagnosed with stage II-IVA oral cavity squamous cell carcinoma. The cohort consisted of patients with HPV-negative, locally advanced oral cavity squamous cell carcinoma. Peripheral blood mononuclear cells were analyzed directly and were not maintained or expanded in culture. Samples were obtained from a longitudinal correlative study of a single-arm phase II trial of neoadjuvant nivolumab in oral cavity squamous cell carcinoma. Subject-matched pre- and post-treatment PBMCs and tumors from three responders and three non-responders underwent genomic DNA-based TCRbeta sequencing. Peripheral blood mononuclear cells were collected before nivolumab treatment and were collected again after treatment, at the time of surgery. Genomic DNA was isolated from PBMCs using the Maxwell RSC DNA from Cells kit.

For deep sequencing, PBMC libraries mostly used roughly 470 ng of input genomic DNA, with six replicates for each sample. The immunoSEQ hsTCRbeta kit was used to prepare TCRbeta libraries, following the manufacturer's instructions. An Illumina NovaSeq 6000 S4 flow cell was used to sequence the final libraries, which had first been combined to 3 nM. For the original study's pipeline: Raw data preprocessing and quality control were performed with the immunoSEQ Analyzer. The analysis was limited to productive rearrangements, and each clonotype was defined by a unique CDR3 amino acid sequence. Repertoire clonality was estimated as the Gini-Simpson index, computed with the R package tcR. Gini indices were compared with Student's t test, and associations with tumor size change were assessed by Pearson correlation. TCRdb's version of the immuneACCESS table is confined to in-frame rearrangements and falls short of the full clone set. An unresolved V gene accounts for under half of the shortfall where checked; the remainder is of unknown origin. V and J calls and clone size follow that table, whereas D and trimming were derived from the DNA. The sample table shows fewer than 40,000 clones, and about 86% are seen once. Together, the top ten hold roughly 3.6% of the sample.

CDR1 and CDR2 were assigned from the germline V gene as SGHDT and YYEEEE. The CDR3 holds 14 amino acids from the cysteine to the phenylalanine. This entry keeps only the CDR3 DNA: 42 bases, framed from base 1. Trimming takes 3 bases from V and 3 bases from J, and the germline ends sit 13 bases apart. Recombination connected TRBV5-6 to TRBJ2-7; TRBD2 might be the D gene, on 6 matching bases. This clonotype originated in a person between 40 and 79 years old with oral cavity squamous cell carcinoma. Here the sequenced sample was PBMCs, taken before nivolumab (anti-PD-1) treatment. CDR3 loop: CASSSWDFFYEQYF. The nucleotides are TGTGCCAGCAGCTCATGGGACTTTTTCTACGAGCAGTACTTC.